Listed below are T cell receptor beta chains from one sample, sequenced in a study of blood T cell repertoires in COVID-19. Generated by immunoSEQ multiplex PCR, the TCRdb table keeps only in-frame clones and is missing some. The sample shows 170,000 or so clones, roughly nine tenths of them seen only once. The material sequenced was PBMCs or T cells enriched from blood (not recorded which). These receptor sequences come from a woman aged 50 to 60 who had recovered from COVID-19. CDR3s include the opening cysteine and the closing phenylalanine or tryptophan. Each record gives: clone size, J gene, D gene, V gene, CDR3 protein, CDR3 DNA. A D gene is named only where the DNA matches it firmly. Clone size is stated in some rows and not others, as once, few, many or a class when expanded.

- TRBJ1-1 - TRBV6-1 CASSEAFGGGAFF TGTGCCAGCAGTGAAGCTTTTGGCGGGGGAGCTTTCTTT
- TRBJ2-1 - TRBV3-1/TRBV3-2 CASRGVGGTSYNEQFF TGTGCCAGTCGTGGCGTGGGGGGAACCTCCTACAATGAGCAGTTCTTC
- TRBJ2-5 - TRBV5-1 CASSLNYKETQYF TGCGCCAGCAGCTTGAACTATAAAGAGACCCAGTACTTC
- TRBJ1-1 - TRBV10-3 CAISERGGDTEAFF TGTGCCATCAGTGAGCGGGGTGGGGACACTGAAGCTTTCTTT
- TRBJ1-1 - TRBV6-5 CASSRGEEEAFF TGTGCCAGCAGTCGGGGTGAGGAGGAAGCTTTCTTT
- TRBJ1-1 TRBD1 TRBV30 CAWSRRTGGTEAFF TGTGCCTGGAGCCGGAGGACAGGGGGCACTGAAGCTTTCTTT
- TRBJ1-1 - TRBV10-3 CAISETTVNTEAFF TGTGCCATCAGTGAAACGACAGTTAACACTGAAGCTTTCTTT
- TRBJ1-2 TRBD1 TRBV11-3 CASSLEGRQGRYGYTF TGTGCCAGCAGCTTGGAGGGACGACAGGGTCGGTATGGCTACACCTTC
once TRBJ2-3 TRBD2 TRBV2 CASSLGLAGGIKTDTQYF TGTGCCAGCAGCCTGGGACTAGCGGGAGGGATTAAGACAGATACGCAGTATTTT
- TRBJ2-1 TRBD2 TRBV7-3 CASTQSETSGYNEQFF TGTGCCAGCACCCAATCGGAGACTAGCGGTTACAATGAGCAGTTCTTC
once TRBJ1-2 - TRBV19 CASSFGGSYYGYTF TGTGCCAGTAGTTTTGGGGGCAGTTACTATGGCTACACCTTC
- TRBJ2-7 TRBD2 TRBV4-1 CASSQRLAGGDEQYF TGCGCCAGCAGCCAAAGGCTAGCGGGAGGGGACGAGCAGTACTTC
- TRBJ1-2 - TRBV7-2 CASSLSRVGYGYTF TGTGCCAGCAGCTTAAGCAGGGTGGGATATGGCTACACCTTC
- TRBJ2-1 TRBD1 TRBV10-2 CASRQGAGNEQFF TGCGCCAGCAGGCAGGGGGCAGGGAATGAGCAGTTCTTC
- TRBJ2-2 TRBD2 TRBV6-1 CASSGGFFGLAENTGELFF TGTGCCAGCAGTGGCGGGTTTTTTGGGCTAGCGGAAAACACCGGGGAGCTGTTTTTT
- TRBJ2-3 - TRBV19 CASSPGPPQGSSTDTQYF TGTGCCAGTAGCCCCGGGCCCCCACAGGGATCTAGCACAGATACGCAGTATTTT
once TRBJ2-5 TRBD2 TRBV7-9 CASSPGLAGYQETQYF TGTGCCAGCAGCCCAGGACTAGCGGGCTACCAAGAGACCCAGTACTTC
- TRBJ1-2 TRBD1 TRBV5-4 CASSLGTGYGYTF TGTGCCAGCAGCTTGGGGACAGGATATGGCTACACCTTC
- TRBJ2-2 - TRBV12-5 CASGLGTFTGELFF TGTGCTAGTGGTTTGGGGACATTCACCGGGGAGCTGTTTTTT
- TRBJ1-3 - TRBV25-1 CASSEWGGNTIYF TGTGCCAGCAGTGAATGGGGCGGAAACACCATATATTTT
- TRBJ2-1 TRBD2 TRBV11-2 CASSRGRGSYNEQFF TGTGCCAGCAGCCGAGGGAGGGGCTCCTACAATGAGCAGTTCTTC
- TRBJ2-5 TRBD1 TRBV2 CASSRDREETQYF TGTGCCAGCAGCCGGGACAGAGAAGAGACCCAGTACTTC
few TRBJ2-7 - TRBV2 CASSLQVYEQYF TGTGCCAGCAGTCTACAGGTCTACGAGCAGTACTTC
- TRBJ1-5 TRBD1 TRBV27 CASSPRQGSNQPQHF TGTGCCAGCAGTCCTCGACAGGGGAGCAATCAGCCCCAGCATTTT
- TRBJ2-7 - TRBV3-1/TRBV3-2 CASSQMTGDYEQYF TGTGCCAGCAGCCAAATGACAGGAGACTACGAGCAGTACTTC
- TRBJ2-1 - TRBV19 CASSISSDSKGNEQFF TGTGCCAGTAGTATCAGCAGTGATAGCAAAGGCAATGAGCAGTTCTTC
- TRBJ1-5 TRBD1 TRBV7-9 CASSGTGGNQPQHF TGTGCCAGCAGCGGGACAGGGGGCAATCAGCCCCAGCATTTT
- TRBJ1-1 - TRBV11-2 CASSQNEGNTEAFF TGTGCCAGCAGCCAGAACGAGGGAAACACTGAAGCTTTCTTT